This T cell receptor (beta chain) was identified in a study of Ad26.COV2.S vaccination and SARS-CoV-2 variants. Study summary: Once or twice, 56 days apart, Ad26.COV2.S was delivered intramuscularly. The study's findings and limits: Individuals receiving vaccine had higher spike-specific TCR breadth than placebo recipients did.

V lost 3 bases, J lost 4 bases, and 7 bases lay in between. The CDR3 is 13 residues long. TCRdb keeps only in-frame clones here, not all; method: immunoSEQ multiplex PCR. The sample records around 320,000 clones, around 84% being singletons. As for this clone: Its matching antigen is unknown.

Treatment indicated: around 19 received Ad26.COV2.S at low or high dose, single or two shots; several received placebo; per-sample allocation not given. The investigators took samples on day 63 after the first vaccine or placebo injection. Vaccination employed an Ad26 vector expressing the Wuhan-strain SARS-CoV-2 spike. V is TRBV12-3 or TRBV12-4 and J is TRBJ1-5; no firm D call. The material was peripheral blood, obtained in a trial of Ad26.COV2.S vaccine versus placebo. This receptor was taken from a person aged 18-65 years who received the Ad26.COV2.S COVID-19 vaccine or a placebo. The CDR3 loop is CASSFVGNQPQHF. The CDR3 bases are TGTGCCAGCAGTTTTGTGGGAAATCAGCCCCAGCATTTT.